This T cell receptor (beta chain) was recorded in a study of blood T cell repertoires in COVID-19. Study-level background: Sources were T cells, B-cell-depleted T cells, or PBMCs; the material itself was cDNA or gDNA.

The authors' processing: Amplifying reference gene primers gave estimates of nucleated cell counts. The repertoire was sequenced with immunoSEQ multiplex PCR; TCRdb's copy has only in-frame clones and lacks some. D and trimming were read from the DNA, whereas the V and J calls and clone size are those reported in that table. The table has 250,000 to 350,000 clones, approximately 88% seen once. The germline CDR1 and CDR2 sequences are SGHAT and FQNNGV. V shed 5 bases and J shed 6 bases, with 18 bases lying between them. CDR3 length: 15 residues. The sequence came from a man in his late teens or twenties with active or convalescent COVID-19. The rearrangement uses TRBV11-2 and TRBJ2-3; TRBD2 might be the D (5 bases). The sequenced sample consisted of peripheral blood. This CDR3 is CASSPGGLRSDTQYF. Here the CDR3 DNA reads TGTGCCAGCAGCCCTGGAGGACTGCGCAGCGATACGCAGTATTTT.